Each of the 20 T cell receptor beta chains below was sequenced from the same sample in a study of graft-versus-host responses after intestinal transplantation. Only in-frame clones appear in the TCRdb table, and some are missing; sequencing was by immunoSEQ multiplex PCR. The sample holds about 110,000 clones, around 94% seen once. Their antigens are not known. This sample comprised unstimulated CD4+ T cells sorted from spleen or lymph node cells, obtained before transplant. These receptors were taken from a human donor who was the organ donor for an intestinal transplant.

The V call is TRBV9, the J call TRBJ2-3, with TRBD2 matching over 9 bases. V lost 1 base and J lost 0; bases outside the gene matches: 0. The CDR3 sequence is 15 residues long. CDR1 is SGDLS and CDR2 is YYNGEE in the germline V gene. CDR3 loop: CASSVLAGSTDTQYF. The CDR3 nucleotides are TGTGCCAGCAGCGTACTAGCGGGAAGCACAGATACGCAGTATTTT.

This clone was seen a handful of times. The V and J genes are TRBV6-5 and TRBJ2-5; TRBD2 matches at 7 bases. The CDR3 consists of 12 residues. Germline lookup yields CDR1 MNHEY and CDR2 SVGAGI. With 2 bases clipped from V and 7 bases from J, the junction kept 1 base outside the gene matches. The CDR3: CASSYGGGTQYF. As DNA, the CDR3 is TGTGCCAGCAGTTACGGGGGGGGGACCCAGTACTTC.

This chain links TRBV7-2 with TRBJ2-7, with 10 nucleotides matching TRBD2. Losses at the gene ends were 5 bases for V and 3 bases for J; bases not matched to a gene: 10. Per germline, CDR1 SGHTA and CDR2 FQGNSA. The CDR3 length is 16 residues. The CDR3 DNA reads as TGTGCCAGCAGCCAGTCGAGAGCGGGAGGGGTCTACGAGCAGTACTTC. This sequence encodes CASSQSRAGGVYEQYF.

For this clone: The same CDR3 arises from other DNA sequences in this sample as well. The CDR3 sequence is CASSYSANYGYTF. In DNA, the CDR3 is TGTGCCAGCAGTTACTCGGCTAACTATGGCTACACCTTC. This chain joins TRBV6-6 and TRBJ1-2; D is undetermined. Germline CDR1 and CDR2: MNHNY and SVGAGI (reference sequence). The germline V and J ends were trimmed by 0 bases and 0 bases, with 2 bases remaining between them. The CDR3 is 13 amino acids.

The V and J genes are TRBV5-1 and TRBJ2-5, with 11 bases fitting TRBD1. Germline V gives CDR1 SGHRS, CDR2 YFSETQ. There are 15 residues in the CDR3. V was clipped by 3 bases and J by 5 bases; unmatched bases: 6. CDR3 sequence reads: CASSYGTGGKETQYF. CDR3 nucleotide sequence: TGCGCCAGCAGCTATGGGACAGGGGGTAAGGAGACCCAGTACTTC.

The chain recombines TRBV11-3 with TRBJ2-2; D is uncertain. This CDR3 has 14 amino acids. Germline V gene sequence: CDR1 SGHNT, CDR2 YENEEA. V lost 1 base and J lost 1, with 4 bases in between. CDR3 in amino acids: CASSLGGNTGELFF. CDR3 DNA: TGTGCCAGCAGCTTAGGGGGGAACACCGGGGAGCTGTTTTTT. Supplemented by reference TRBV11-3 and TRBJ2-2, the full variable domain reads EAGVVQSPRYKIIEKKQPVAFWCNPISGHNTLYWYLQNLGQGPELLIRYENEEAVDDSQLPKDRFSAERLKGVDSTLKIQPAELGDSAVYLCASSLGGNTGELFFGEGSRLTVL.

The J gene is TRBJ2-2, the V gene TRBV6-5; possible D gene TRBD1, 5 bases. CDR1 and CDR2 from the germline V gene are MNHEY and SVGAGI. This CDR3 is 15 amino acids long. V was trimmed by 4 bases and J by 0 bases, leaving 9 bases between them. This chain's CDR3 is CASSWNRPNTGELFF. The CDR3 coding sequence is TGTGCCAGCAGTTGGAACAGGCCGAACACCGGGGAGCTGTTTTTT.

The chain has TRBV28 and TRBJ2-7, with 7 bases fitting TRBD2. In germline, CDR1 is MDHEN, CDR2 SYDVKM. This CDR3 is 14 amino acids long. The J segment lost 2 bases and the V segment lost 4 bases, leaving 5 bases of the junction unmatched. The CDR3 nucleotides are TGTGCCAGCAGTTCCTCGGGGACTACCTACGAGCAGTACTTC. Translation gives CASSSSGTTYEQYF.

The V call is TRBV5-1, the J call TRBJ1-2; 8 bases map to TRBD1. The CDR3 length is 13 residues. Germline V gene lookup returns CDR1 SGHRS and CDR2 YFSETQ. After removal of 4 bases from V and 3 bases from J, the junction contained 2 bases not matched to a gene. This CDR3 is CASSVTGDYGYTF. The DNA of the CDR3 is TGCGCCAGCAGCGTGACAGGGGACTATGGCTACACCTTC. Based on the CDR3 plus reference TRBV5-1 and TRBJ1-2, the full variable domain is KAGVTQTPRYLIKTRGQQVTLSCSPISGHRSVSWYQQTPGQGLQFLFEYFSETQRNKGNFPGRFSGRQFSNSRSEMNVSTLELGDSALYLCASSVTGDYGYTFGSGTRLTVV.

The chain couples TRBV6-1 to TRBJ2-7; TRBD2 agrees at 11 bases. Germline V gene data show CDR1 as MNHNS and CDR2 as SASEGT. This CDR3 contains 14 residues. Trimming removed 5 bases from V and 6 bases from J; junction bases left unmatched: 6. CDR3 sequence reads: CASSPLAGGGEQYF. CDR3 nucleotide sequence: TGTGCCAGCAGTCCGCTAGCGGGAGGAGGCGAGCAGTACTTC.

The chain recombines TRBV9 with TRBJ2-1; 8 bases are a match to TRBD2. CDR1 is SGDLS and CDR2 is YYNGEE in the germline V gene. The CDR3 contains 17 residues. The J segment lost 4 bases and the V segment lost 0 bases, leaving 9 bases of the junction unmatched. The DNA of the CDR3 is TGTGCCAGCAGCGTAGGGGTCGGGGGGGCGGGATACAATGAGCAGTTCTTC. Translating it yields CASSVGVGGAGYNEQFF.

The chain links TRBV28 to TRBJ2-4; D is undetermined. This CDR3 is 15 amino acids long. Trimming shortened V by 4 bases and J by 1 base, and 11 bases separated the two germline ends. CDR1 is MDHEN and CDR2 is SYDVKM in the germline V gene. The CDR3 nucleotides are TGTGCCAGCAGTTCGTACCACGGGGCCAAAAACATTCAGTACTTC. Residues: CASSSYHGAKNIQYF.

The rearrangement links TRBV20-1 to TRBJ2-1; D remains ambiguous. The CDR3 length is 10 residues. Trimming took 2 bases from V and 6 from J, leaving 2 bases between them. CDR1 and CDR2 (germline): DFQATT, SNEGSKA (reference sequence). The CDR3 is CSARLNEQFF. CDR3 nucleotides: TGCAGTGCTAGACTCAATGAGCAGTTCTTC.

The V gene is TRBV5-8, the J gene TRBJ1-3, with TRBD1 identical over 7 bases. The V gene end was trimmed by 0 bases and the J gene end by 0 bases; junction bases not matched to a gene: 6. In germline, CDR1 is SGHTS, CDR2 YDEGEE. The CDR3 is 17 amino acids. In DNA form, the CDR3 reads TGTGCCAGCAGCTTGGATGACAGGGTATACTCTGGAAACACCATATATTTT. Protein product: CASSLDDRVYSGNTIYF.

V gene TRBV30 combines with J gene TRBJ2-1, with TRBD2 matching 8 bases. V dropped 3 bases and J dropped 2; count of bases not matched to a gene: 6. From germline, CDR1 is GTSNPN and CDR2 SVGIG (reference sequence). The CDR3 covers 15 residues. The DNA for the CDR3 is TGTGCCTGGAGGCGGGGGCGGGGGGCCTACAATGAGCAGTTCTTC. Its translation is CAWRRGRGAYNEQFF. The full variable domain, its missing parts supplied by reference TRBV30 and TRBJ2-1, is SQTIHQWPATLVQPVGSPLSLECTVEGTSNPNLYWYRQAAGRGLQLLFYSVGIGQISSEVPQNLSASRPQDRQFILSSKKLLLSDSGFYLCAWRRGRGAYNEQFFGPGTRLTVL.

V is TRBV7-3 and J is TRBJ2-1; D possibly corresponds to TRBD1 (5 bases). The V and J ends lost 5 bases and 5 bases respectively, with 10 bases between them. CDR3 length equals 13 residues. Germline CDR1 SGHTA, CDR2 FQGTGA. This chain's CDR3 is CASSKDRDNEQFF. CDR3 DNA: TGTGCCAGCAGCAAAGACAGAGACAATGAGCAGTTCTTC.

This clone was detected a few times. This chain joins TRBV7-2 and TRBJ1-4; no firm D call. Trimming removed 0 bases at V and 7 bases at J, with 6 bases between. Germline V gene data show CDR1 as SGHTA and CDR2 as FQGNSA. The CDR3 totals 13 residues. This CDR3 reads CASSLAPREKLFF. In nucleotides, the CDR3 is TGTGCCAGCAGCTTAGCGCCGCGTGAAAAACTGTTTTTT.

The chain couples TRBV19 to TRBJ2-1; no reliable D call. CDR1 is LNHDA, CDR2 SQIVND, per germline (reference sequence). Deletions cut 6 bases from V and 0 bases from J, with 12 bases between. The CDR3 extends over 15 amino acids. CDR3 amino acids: CASSAGYYSYNEQFF. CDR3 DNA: TGTGCCAGTAGCGCTGGGTATTACTCCTACAATGAGCAGTTCTTC.

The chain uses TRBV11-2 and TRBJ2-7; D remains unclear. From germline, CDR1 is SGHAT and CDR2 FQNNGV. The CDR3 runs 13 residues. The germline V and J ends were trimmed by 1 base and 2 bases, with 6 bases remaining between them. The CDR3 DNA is TGTGCCAGCAGCTTAGTGCGGCCCTACGAGCAGTACTTC. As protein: CASSLVRPYEQYF.

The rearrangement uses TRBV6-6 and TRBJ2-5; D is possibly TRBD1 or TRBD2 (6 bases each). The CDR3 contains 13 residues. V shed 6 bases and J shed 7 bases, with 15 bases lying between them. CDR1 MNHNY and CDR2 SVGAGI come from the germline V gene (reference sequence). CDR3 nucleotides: TGTGCCAGCAGCCCACAGGGAGGTGGGACCCAGTACTTC. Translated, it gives CASSPQGGGTQYF.